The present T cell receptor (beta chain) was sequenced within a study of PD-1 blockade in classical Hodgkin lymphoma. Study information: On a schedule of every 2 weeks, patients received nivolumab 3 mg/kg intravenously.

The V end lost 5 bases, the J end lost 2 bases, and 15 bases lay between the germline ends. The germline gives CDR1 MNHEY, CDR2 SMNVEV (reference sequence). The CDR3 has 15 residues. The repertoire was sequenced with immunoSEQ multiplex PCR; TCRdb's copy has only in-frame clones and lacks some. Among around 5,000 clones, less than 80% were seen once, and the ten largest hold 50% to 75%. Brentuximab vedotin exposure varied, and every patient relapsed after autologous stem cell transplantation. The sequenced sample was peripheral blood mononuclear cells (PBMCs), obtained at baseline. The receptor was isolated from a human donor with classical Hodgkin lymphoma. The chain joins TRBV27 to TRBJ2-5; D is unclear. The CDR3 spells CASSNGIVGQETQYF. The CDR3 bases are TGTGCCAGCAGTAACGGAATCGTAGGTCAAGAGACCCAGTACTTC.